The text below deals with one T cell receptor beta chain. What it binds is not known. As the CDR3 is not closed by the conserved phenylalanine or tryptophan, this likely results from a read error. No DNA is shown, since the ends of the CDR3 on it are uncertain; the CDR3 is the one TCRdb lists. The entry originates in a study of cytomegalovirus exposure and HLA in healthy donors. Study details: From HLA-typed donors, an early data release held tens of millions of unique TCRs. Study outcomes and limitations: A further, later analysis showed that HLA-associated TCR beta chains (compared with equally common others) were more clonally expanded.

The CDR3 is made up of 12 amino acids, end residues included. CDR1 is SGHRS, CDR2 YFSETQ, per germline. Researchers ran the PCR with 60 Vbeta and 13 Jbeta primers. TCRdb keeps only in-frame clones here, not all; method: immunoSEQ multiplex PCR. The repertoire has 90,000 to 120,000 clones, approximately 81% of them found once; the top ten carry around 2%. Source material: PBMCs. The V and J genes are TRBV5-1 and TRBJ2-3; TRBD2, as called in the table, went unchecked against the DNA. This receptor was obtained from a man aged 25 to 40 in good health and CMV-seronegative. The CDR3 region is CASSPWGLAGVV.